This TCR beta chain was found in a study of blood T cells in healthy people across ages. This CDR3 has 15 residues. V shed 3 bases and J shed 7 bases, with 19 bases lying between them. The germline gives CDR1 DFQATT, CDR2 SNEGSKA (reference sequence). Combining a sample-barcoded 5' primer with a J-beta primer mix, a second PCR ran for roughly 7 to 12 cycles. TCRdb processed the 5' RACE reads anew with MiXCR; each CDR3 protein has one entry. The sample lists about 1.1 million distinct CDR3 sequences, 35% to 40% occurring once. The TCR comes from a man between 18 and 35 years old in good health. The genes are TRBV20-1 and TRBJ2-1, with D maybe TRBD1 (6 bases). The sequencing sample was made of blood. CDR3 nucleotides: TGCAGTGCTAGGGTTCCCCGGGACACCCTTAATGAGCAGTTCTTC. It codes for CSARVPRDTLNEQFF.